The clone carrying this T cell receptor beta chain was counted a few times. Antigen specificity is unknown. Every bit of the isolated RNA underwent reverse transcription, so sequencing read expressed TCRB transcripts. Repertoires were generated with immunoSEQ multiplex PCR, while TCRdb's copy carries only in-frame clones and drops some. This table holds about 150,000 clones, approximately 8.1% found once. Donors contributed one heparinised blood draw apiece, averaging about 116 mL. The entry originates in a study of beta chain features in type 1 diabetes. Points from the study as a whole: PCR, the amplification step, might favor shorter templates, equally in patients and controls. Lower insertion and higher deletion counts appeared at VDJ junctions in type 1 diabetes patients.

Sample: central memory CD4+ T cells from blood. The TCR originated in a young man in good health.

In nucleotides, the CDR3 is TGTGCCAGCAGCGTTATAGGAGCGGGAGCAGATACGCAGTATTTT. Protein product: CASSVIGAGADTQYF. This rearrangement joins TRBV9 to TRBJ2-3; 8 bases map to TRBD2. In germline, CDR1 is SGDLS, CDR2 YYNGEE. This CDR3 spans 15 amino acids. Trimming cost V 2 bases and J 4 bases; bases outside gene matches: 6.